This TCR beta chain was identified during a study of CD8 T cells in ankylosing spondylitis. Study results and limitations: Both synovial fluid and blood in reactive arthritis had previously been reported to carry some motif variants. Among TCR beta sequences, a motif of several highly homologous variants appeared characteristic of ankylosing spondylitis blood. Researchers reportedly found disease-linked clones significantly enriched in matched ankylosing spondylitis synovial fluid.

In the case of this clonotype: Its antigen is as yet unknown.

Scientists made TCR beta libraries using quantitative 5'-RACE with molecular barcodes. In TCRdb, the 5' RACE reads were re-called with MiXCR into one record per CDR3 protein. This table holds a few hundred thousand distinct CDR3 sequences, about a fifth found once. Sequences were obtained from blood, either unsorted or a sorted T cell fraction (not recorded which). This clonotype originated in a male donor with ankylosing spondylitis.

CDR3 residues: CSAEQGYEQYF. CDR3 DNA: TGCAGTGCTGAACAGGGTTACGAGCAGTACTTC. This chain joins TRBV20-1 and TRBJ2-7, with D possibly TRBD1 on 6 matching bases. CDR3 length: 11 amino acids. Germline V gene lookup returns CDR1 DFQATT and CDR2 SNEGSKA (reference sequence). V was pared by 5 bases and J by 4 bases, with 9 bases between.